This TCR beta chain was profiled in a study of blood T cell repertoires in COVID-19 (dated by TCRdb to about 2020). At the level of the whole study: Collaborator samples came from the United States, Italy and Spain and covered acute and convalescent phases of COVID-19. Deeply sampled blood TCRbeta repertoires from subjects exposed to, actively infected with, or recovered from COVID-19 were included in the dataset. The prospective study material was composed of cDNA or gDNA derived from T cells, B-cell-depleted T cells, or PBMCs. The repertoires were released in a freely available public database intended as a resource for research on the immune response to SARS-CoV-2. The samples were drawn from two sources: the first 160 participants of the ongoing ImmuneRACE study, and over 1,000 subjects contributed by 6 global collaborators. A de-identified subject ID, COVID-19 status, age in years and sex were almost always included in the sample metadata. Where HLA class I and class II types were available, the types were taken from metadata supplied by the sample provider, not from assay-based typing.

The immunoSEQ Assay, a bias-controlled multiplex PCR, was used to amplify TCRbeta CDR3 regions from genomic DNA. For the original study's pipeline: The number of nucleated cells in each sample was estimated from the amplification of reference gene primers within the assay. Sequence reads were collapsed and filtered to measure the absolute abundance of every unique TCRbeta CDR3 rearrangement. For each sample, productive Simpson clonality was calculated as the square root of Simpson's diversity index over productive rearrangements. In its TCRdb copy, this immuneACCESS table keeps in-frame sequences only and misses some clones. Where compared with another copy, unresolved V genes explain less than half of these, and the others have no known cause. The V and J calls and clone size come from that table; D and trimming were worked out from the DNA. The sample records 100,000 to 150,000 clones, roughly 84% of which are singletons. The ten most abundant clones make up approximately 1.5% of the sample.

What the work shows at the level of the full study, not this receptor alone: How much clinical and demographic metadata was included differed by source and by participant, and the metadata was provided uncurated.

Whole blood was collected in K2EDTA tubes by collaborating institutions according to the institutions' own protocols. For TCRbeta analysis, collaborator samples were shipped as frozen whole blood, as isolated PBMCs, or as DNA extracted from either sample type. This clone was observed many times. It has no known antigen specificity. No per-base quality is available; no much larger clone lies one base away. This receptor was obtained from a man in his fifties or sixties with acute or convalescent COVID-19. The specimen was peripheral blood.

The CDR3: CSVEVGRTEAFF. In nucleotide form, the sequence is TGCAGCGTTGAAGTGGGGAGAACTGAAGCTTTCTTT. The sequence joins TRBV29-1 to TRBJ1-1, with no reliable assignment of the D segment. The CDR3 runs 12 residues from the cysteine to the phenylalanine. The entry retains the CDR3 DNA only, 36 bases that are in frame from base 1. CDR1 and CDR2 (SQVTM, ANQGSEA) derive from the germline V gene. Deletion took 1 base off V and 5 bases off J, with a span of 8 bases between the germline ends.